Sequencing of this T cell receptor beta chain was carried out in a study of human T cells and chemical hapten exposure. Time point noted: patch test 1, 2 weeks after DPC sensitization. The treatment is: therapeutic diphenylcyclopropenone sensitization with weekly scalp DPC. Findings and caveats of the study: The study found expanded TCRs formed significantly more large CDR3 similarity clusters than controls.

In the source study's methods: Samples held a median of roughly 100,000 TCRs, range roughly 20,000–700,000. TCRdb analysed the RACE reads with MiXCR anew, one entry per CDR3 protein. These V and J calls derive from TCRdb rather than the authors' analysis. The table lists about 57,000 distinct CDR3 sequences, 9.3% of them singletons. This clonotype has just a few counts. Its antigen is not identified. Sequenced here: whole blood, sampled in connection with sensitization to the hapten diphenylcyclopropenone (DPC). This clonotype originated in a woman between 40 and 55 years old with alopecia areata. Some clones in this sample may be carry-over from other donors' samples.

The CDR3 sequence: CASSTGTRLSYEQYF. The CDR3 nucleotides read TGCGCCAGCAGCACCGGGACCAGACTCTCCTACGAGCAGTACTTC. The chain carries TRBV5-1 and TRBJ2-7; D may be TRBD1 or TRBD2 (5 bases each). The CDR3 has 15 residues. Trimming removed 4 bases at V and 0 bases at J, with 14 bases between. CDR1 and CDR2 (germline): SGHRS, YFSETQ. The complete variable domain, with remaining parts taken from reference TRBV5-1 and TRBJ2-7, reads KAGVTQTPRYLIKTRGQQVTLSCSPISGHRSVSWYQQTPGQGLQFLFEYFSETQRNKGNFPGRFSGRQFSNSRSEMNVSTLELGDSALYLCASSTGTRLSYEQYFGPGTRLTVT.